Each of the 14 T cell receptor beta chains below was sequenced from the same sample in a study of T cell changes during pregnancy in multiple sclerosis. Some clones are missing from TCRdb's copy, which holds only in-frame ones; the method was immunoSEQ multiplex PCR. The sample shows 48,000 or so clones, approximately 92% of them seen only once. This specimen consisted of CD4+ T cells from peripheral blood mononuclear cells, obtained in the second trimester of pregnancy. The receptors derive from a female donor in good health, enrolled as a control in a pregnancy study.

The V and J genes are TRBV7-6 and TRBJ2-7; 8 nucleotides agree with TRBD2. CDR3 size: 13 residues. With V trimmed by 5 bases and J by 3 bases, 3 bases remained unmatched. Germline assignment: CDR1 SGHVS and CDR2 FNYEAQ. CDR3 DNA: TGTGCCAGCAGCGAGGGACTAGACTACGAGCAGTACTTC. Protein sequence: CASSEGLDYEQYF.

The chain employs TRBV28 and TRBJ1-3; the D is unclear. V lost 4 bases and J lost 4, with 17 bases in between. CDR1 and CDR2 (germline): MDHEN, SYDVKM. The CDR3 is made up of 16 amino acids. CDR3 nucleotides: TGTGCCAGCAGTTCTCCCTTCTCTCCGAGCGGAAACACCATATATTTT. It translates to CASSSPFSPSGNTIYF.

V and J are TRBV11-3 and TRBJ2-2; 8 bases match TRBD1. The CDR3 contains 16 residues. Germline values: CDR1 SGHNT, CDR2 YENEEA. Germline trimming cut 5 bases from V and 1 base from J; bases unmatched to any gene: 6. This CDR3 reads CASSTDGTGNTGELFF. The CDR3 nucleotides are TGTGCCAGCAGCACCGACGGGACAGGGAACACCGGGGAGCTGTTTTTT.

The CDR3 loop is CASSGGTNQPQHF. The CDR3 DNA reads TGTGCCAGCAGTGGGGGGACTAATCAGCCCCAGCATTTT. The genes are TRBV27 and TRBJ1-5; a weak D match, TRBD1 (5 bases). Germline V gene data show CDR1 as MNHEY and CDR2 as SMNVEV (reference sequence). V was shortened by 5 bases and J by 4 bases, with 9 bases between the two germline ends. The CDR3 totals 13 residues.

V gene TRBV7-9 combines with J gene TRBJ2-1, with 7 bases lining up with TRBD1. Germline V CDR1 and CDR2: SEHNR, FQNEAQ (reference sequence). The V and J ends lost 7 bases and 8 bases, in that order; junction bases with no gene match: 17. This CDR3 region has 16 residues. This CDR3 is CASNNGDRGVRDEQFF. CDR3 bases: TGTGCCAGCAACAATGGGGACAGAGGGGTCAGGGATGAGCAGTTCTTC.

Here the CDR3 DNA reads TGTGCCAGCAGCTTCCTCTCGGGAGTGGGAGAGACCCAGTACTTC. Translating gives CASSFLSGVGETQYF. J is TRBJ2-5 and V is TRBV5-4; possibly TRBD2 for D (6 bases). Germline assignment: CDR1 SGHNT and CDR2 YYREEE (reference sequence). The CDR3 runs 15 residues. Trimming took 2 bases from V and 4 from J, leaving 15 bases between them. Complete variable domain (other parts from reference TRBV5-4 and TRBJ2-5): ETGVTQSPTHLIKTRGQQVTLRCSSQSGHNTVSWYQQALGQGPQFIFQYYREEENGRGNFPPRFSGLQFPNYSSELNVNALELDDSALYLCASSFLSGVGETQYFGPGTRLLVL.

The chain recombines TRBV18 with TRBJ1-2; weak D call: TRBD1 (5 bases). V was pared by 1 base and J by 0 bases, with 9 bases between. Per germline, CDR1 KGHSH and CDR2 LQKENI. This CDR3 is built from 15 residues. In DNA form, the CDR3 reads TGTGCCAGCTCACCACGTTCGGGGGCTAACTATGGCTACACCTTC. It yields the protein CASSPRSGANYGYTF.

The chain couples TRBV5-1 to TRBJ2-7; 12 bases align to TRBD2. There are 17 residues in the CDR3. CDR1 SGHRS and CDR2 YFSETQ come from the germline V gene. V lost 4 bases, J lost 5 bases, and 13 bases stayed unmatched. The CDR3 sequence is CASSRWASSGRVNEQYF. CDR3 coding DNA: TGCGCCAGCAGCCGGTGGGCGTCTAGCGGGAGGGTTAACGAGCAGTACTTC.

CDR3 residues: CASSDTGATNEKLFF. The CDR3 bases are TGTGCCAGCAGCGATACAGGGGCAACTAATGAAAAACTGTTTTTT. The V and J genes are TRBV5-6 and TRBJ1-4; 7 bases fit TRBD1. V lost 4 bases, J lost 0 bases, and 3 bases stayed unmatched. CDR1 and CDR2 (germline): SGHDT, YYEEEE. The CDR3 is 15 amino acids.

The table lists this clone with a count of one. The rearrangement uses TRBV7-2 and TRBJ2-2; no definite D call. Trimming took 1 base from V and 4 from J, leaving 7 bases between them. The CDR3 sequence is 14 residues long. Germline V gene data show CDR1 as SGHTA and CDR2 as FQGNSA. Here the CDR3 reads CASSLGRPTGELFF. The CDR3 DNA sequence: TGTGCCAGCAGCTTAGGCAGGCCCACCGGGGAGCTGTTTTTT.

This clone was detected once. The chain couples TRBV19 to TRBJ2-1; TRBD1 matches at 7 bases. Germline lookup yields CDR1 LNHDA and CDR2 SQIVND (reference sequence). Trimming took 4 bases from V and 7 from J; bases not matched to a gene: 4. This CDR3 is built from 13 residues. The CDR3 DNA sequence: TGTGCCAGTAGTACACGCAGGGGGAATGAGCAGTTCTTC. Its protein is CASSTRRGNEQFF.

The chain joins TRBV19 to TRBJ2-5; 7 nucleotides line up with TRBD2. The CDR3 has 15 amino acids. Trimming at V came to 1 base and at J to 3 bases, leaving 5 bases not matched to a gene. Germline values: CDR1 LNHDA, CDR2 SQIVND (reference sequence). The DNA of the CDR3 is TGTGCCAGTAGTATAGTTGGGCGGGGGAAAGAGACCCAGTACTTC. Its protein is CASSIVGRGKETQYF.

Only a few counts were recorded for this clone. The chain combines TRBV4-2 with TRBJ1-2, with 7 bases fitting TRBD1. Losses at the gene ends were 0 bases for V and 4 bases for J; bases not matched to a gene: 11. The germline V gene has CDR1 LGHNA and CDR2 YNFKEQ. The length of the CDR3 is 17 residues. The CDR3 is CASSQDSRRQGVYGYTF. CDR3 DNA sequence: TGTGCCAGCAGCCAAGATTCAAGGCGACAGGGTGTCTATGGCTACACCTTC.

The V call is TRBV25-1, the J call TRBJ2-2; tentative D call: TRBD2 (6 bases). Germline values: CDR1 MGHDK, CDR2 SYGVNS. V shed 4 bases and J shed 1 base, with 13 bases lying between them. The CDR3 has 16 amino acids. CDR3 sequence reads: CASSGQRVGNTGELFF. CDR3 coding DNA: TGTGCCAGCAGTGGCCAGCGGGTGGGGAACACCGGGGAGCTGTTTTTT.